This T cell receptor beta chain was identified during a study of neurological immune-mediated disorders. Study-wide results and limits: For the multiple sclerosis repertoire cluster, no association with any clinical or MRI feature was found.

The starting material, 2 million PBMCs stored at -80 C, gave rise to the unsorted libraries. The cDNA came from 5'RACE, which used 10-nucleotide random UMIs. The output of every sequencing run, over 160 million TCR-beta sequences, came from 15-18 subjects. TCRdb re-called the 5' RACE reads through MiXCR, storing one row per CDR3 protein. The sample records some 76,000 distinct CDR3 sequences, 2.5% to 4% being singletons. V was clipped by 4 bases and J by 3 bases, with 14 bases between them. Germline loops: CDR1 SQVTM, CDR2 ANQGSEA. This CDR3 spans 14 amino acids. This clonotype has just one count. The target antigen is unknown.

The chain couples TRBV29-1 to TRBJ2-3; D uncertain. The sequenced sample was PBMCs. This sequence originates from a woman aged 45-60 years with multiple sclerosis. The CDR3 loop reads CSVVTRFRTDTQYF. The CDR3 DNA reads TGCAGCGTTGTCACCAGGTTTCGTACAGATACGCAGTATTTT.